This TCR beta chain was sequenced in a study of cytomegalovirus exposure and HLA in healthy donors. The PCR made use of 60 Vbeta and 13 Jbeta primers. The method was immunoSEQ multiplex PCR; TCRdb's version includes in-frame clones alone and lacks a portion of them. The repertoire holds approximately 140,000 clones, with around four fifths as singletons. V lost 0 bases and J lost 6; bases outside the gene matches: 5. Germline lookup yields CDR1 SGHRS and CDR2 YFSETQ. This CDR3 is built from 14 residues. The chain couples TRBV5-1 to TRBJ2-7; 8 bases map to TRBD1. The material sequenced was PBMCs. The clonotype originates from a male donor in good health and CMV-seropositive. The CDR3 protein is CASSLVKQGGEQYF. The CDR3 bases are TGCGCCAGCAGCTTGGTAAAACAGGGGGGCGAGCAGTACTTC.